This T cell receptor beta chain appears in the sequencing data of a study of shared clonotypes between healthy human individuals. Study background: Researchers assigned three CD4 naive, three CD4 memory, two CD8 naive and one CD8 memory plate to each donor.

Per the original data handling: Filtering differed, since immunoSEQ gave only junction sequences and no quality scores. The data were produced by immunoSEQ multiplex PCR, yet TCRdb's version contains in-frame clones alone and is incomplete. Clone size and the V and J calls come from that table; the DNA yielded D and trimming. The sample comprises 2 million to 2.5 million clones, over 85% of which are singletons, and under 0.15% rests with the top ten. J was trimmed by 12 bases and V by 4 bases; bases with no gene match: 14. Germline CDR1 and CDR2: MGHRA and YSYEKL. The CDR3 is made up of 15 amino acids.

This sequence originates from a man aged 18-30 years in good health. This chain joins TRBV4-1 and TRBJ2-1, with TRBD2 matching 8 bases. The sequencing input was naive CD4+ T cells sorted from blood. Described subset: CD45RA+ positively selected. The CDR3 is CASSLTSAPGLGQFF. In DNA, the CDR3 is TGCGCCAGCAGCCTGACTAGCGCCCCGGGTTTAGGGCAGTTCTTC.